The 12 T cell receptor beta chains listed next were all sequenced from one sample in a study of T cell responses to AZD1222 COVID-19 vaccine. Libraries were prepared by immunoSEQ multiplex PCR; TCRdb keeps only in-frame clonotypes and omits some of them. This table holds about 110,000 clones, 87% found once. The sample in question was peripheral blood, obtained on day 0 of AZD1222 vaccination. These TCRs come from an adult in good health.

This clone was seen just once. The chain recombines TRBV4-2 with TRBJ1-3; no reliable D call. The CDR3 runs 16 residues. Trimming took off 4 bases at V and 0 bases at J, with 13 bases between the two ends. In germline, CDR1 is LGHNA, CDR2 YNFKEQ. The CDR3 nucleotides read TGTGCCAGCAGCCGGACCCTCATAAGCTCTGGAAACACCATATATTTT. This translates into CASSRTLISSGNTIYF.

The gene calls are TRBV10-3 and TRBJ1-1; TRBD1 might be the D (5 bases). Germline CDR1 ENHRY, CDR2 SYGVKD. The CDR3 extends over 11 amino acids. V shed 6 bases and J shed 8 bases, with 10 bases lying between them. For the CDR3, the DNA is TGTGCCATCAGGACAGCAGAAGAAGCTTTCTTT. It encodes CAIRTAEEAFF.

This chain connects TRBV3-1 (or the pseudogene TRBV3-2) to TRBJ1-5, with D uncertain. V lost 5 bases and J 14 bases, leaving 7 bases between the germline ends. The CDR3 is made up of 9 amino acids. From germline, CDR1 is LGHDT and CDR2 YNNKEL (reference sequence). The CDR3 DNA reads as TGTGCCAGCAGCGAAGGCAAGCATTTT. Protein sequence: CASSEGKHF.

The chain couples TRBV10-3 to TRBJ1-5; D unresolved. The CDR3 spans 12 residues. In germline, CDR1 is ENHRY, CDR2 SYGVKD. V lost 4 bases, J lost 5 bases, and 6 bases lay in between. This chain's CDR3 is CAISGTDQPQHF. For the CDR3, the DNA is TGTGCCATCAGTGGGACGGATCAGCCCCAGCATTTT.

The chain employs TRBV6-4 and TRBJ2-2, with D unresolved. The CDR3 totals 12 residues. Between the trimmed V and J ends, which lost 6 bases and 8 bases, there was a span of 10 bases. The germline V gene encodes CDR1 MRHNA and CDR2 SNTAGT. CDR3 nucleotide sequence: TGTGCCAGCAGGACCCAGGCAGGGGAGCTGTTTTTT. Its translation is CASRTQAGELFF.

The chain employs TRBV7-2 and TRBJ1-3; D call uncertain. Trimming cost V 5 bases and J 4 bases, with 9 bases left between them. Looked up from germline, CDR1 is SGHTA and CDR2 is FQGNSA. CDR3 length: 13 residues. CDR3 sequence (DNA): TGTGCCAGCAGCCCCACTCAAGGAAACACCATATATTTT. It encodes CASSPTQGNTIYF.

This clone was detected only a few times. The CDR3 DNA sequence: TGTGCCAGCAGCCAGGCTCCGGGACTAGCGTCGGTCGAGCAGTACTTC. It encodes CASSQAPGLASVEQYF. The chain links TRBV3-1 (or the pseudogene TRBV3-2) to TRBJ2-7; 10 nucleotides line up with TRBD2. The CDR3 consists of 16 residues. The germline V gene encodes CDR1 LGHDT and CDR2 YNNKEL (reference sequence). V lost 3 bases and J lost 6; bases outside the gene matches: 11.

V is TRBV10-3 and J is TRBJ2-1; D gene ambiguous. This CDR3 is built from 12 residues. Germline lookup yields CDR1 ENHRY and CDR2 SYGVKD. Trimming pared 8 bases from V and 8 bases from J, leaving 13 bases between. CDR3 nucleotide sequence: TGTGCCATCGCCGCCAACCTGGATGAGCAGTTCTTC. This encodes CAIAANLDEQFF.

As DNA, the CDR3 is TGTGCCAGCAGCCTGGAGGGCACTACCACTCCTAATGAAAAACTGTTTTTT. Protein: CASSLEGTTTPNEKLFF. The genes are TRBV28 and TRBJ1-4; no clear D. The CDR3 consists of 17 residues. The germline gives CDR1 MDHEN, CDR2 SYDVKM. V was pared by 6 bases and J by 3 bases, with 20 bases between.

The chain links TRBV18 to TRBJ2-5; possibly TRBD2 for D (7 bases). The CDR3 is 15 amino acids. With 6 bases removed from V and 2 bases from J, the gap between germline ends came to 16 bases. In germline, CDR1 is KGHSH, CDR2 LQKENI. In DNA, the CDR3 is TGTGCCAGCTCCCCAACGGGGGGCCTGCAAGAGACCCAGTACTTC. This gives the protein CASSPTGGLQETQYF.

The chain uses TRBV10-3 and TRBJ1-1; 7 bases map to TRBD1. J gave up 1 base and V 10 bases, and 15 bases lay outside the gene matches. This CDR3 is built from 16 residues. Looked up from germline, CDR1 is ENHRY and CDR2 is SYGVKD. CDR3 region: CATRDRAQLENTEAFF. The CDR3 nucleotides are TGTGCCACCCGAGACAGGGCCCAACTAGAGAACACTGAAGCTTTCTTT.

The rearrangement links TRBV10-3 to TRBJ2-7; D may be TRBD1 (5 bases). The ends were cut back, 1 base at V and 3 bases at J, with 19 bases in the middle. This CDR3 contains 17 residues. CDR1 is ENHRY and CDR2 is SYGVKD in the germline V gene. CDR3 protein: CAISEFGQQGAGYEQYF. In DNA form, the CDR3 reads TGTGCCATCAGTGAGTTCGGTCAACAAGGGGCAGGCTACGAGCAGTACTTC.